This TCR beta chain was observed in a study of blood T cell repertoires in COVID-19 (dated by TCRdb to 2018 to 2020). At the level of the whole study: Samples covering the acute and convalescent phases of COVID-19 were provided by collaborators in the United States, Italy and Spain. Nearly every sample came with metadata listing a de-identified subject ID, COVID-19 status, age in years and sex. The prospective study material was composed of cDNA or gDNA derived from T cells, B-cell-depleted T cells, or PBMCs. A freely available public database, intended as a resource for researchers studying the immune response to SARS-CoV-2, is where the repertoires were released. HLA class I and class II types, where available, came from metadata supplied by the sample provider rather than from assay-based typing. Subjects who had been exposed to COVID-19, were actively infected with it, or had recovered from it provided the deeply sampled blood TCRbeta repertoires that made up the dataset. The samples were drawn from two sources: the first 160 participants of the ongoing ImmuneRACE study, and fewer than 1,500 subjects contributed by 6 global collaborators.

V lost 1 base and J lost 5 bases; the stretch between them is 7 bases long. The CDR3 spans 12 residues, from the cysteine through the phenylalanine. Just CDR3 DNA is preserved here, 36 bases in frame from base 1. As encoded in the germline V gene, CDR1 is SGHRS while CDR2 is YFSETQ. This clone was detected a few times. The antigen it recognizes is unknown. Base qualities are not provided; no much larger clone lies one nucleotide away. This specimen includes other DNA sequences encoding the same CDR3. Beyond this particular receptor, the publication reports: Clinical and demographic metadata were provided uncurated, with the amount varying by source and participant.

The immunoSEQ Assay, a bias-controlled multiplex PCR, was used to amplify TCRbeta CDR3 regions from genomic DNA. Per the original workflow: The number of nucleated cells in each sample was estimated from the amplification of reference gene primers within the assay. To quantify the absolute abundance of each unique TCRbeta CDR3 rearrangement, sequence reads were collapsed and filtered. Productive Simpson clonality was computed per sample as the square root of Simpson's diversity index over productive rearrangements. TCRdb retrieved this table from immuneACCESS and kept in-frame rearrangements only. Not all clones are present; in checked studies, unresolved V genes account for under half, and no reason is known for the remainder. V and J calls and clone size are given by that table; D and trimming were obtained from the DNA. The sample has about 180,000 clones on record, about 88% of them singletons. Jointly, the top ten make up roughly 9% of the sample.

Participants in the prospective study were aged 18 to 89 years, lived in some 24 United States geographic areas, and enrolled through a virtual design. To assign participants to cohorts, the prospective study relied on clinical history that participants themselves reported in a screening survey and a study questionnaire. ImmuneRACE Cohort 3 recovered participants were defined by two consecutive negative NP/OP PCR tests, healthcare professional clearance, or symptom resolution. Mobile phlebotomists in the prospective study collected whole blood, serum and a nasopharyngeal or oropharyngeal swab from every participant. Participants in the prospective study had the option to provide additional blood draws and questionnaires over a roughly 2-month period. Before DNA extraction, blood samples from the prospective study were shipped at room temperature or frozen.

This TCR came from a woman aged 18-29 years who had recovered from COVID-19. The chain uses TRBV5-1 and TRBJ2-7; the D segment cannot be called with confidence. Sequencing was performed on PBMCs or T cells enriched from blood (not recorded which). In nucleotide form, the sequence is TGCGCCAGCAGCTTGCCGTCAGACGAGCAGTACTTC. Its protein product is CASSLPSDEQYF.